The 18 T cell receptor beta chains in this list originate from one sample, sequenced in a study of blood T cell repertoires in COVID-19. Sequenced by immunoSEQ multiplex PCR; TCRdb stores in-frame clones only, minus some. The table records some 88,000 clones, over 65% of them present only once. Sequencing input: peripheral blood. The receptor source for this set is a woman in her 70s with acute or convalescent COVID-19.

A note on this clone: A read error may account for a junction end that differs from germline. The chain carries TRBV4-1 and TRBJ2-4, with 9 nucleotides matching TRBD2. This CDR3 has 17 amino acids. Germline-derived CDR1 and CDR2 are MGHRA and YSYEKL. CDR3 nucleotides: TGCACCAGCAGCCAAGACCCAGCGGGACTAGCTAGGGACATTCAGTACTTC. This encodes CTSSQDPAGLARDIQYF.

The V gene is TRBV10-2, the J gene TRBJ1-6; possibly TRBD1 for D (5 bases). CDR3 length: 12 residues. Germline assignment: CDR1 WSHSY and CDR2 SAAADI. V lost 5 bases, J lost 7 bases, and 6 bases lay in between. In nucleotides, the CDR3 is TGCGCCAGCAGTTGGGGCAATTCACCCCTCCACTTT. Protein sequence: CASSWGNSPLHF.

Here the CDR3 reads CASSQRTGGAGETQYF. DNA of the CDR3: TGTGCCAGCAGCCAGAGGACCGGGGGGGCCGGTGAGACCCAGTACTTC. This chain uses TRBV3-1 (or the pseudogene TRBV3-2) with TRBJ2-5; 8 bases are shared with TRBD2. CDR1 and CDR2 from the germline V gene are LGHDT and YNNKEL (reference sequence). The V gene end was trimmed by 3 bases and the J gene end by 5 bases; junction bases not matched to a gene: 11. This CDR3 is built from 16 residues.

The chain combines TRBV12-3 or TRBV12-4 with TRBJ2-1; D possibly corresponds to TRBD1 (6 bases). This CDR3 region has 12 residues. V shed 6 bases and J shed 8 bases, with 11 bases lying between them. CDR3 DNA sequence: TGTGCCAGCAGGGACAGTCGGCATGAGCAGTTCTTC. Translated: CASRDSRHEQFF.

This chain links TRBV19 with TRBJ2-5; 11 positions match TRBD1. Germline CDR1 LNHDA, CDR2 SQIVND (reference sequence). With V trimmed by 7 bases and J by 7 bases, 8 bases remained unmatched. CDR3 length: 14 amino acids. The CDR3 region has the DNA TGTGCCAGTACCCGGACAGGGGGCGCGGGGACCCAGTACTTC. Its protein product is CASTRTGGAGTQYF. Looking up the rest from reference TRBV19 and TRBJ2-5 gives the full variable domain: DGGITQSPKYLFRKEGQNVTLSCEQNLNHDAMYWYRQDPGQGLRLIYYSQIVNDFQKGDIAEGYSVSREKKESFPLTVTSAQKNPTAFYLCASTRTGGAGTQYFGPGTRLLVL.

V is TRBV6-5 and J is TRBJ2-1; the match to TRBD2 covers 10 bases. CDR3 length equals 15 residues. The ends lost 5 bases at V and 4 bases at J; junction bases unmatched: 5. Germline CDR1 reads MNHEY; CDR2 reads SVGAGI. CDR3 DNA: TGTGCCAGCAGTCGGAGCGGGGGGGCTTACAATGAGCAGTTCTTC. This encodes CASSRSGGAYNEQFF.

V and J are TRBV18 and TRBJ1-2, with D possibly matching TRBD1 (6 bases). The CDR3 consists of 15 residues. Germline CDR1 KGHSH, CDR2 LQKENI. The V end was cut by 1 base, the J end by 6 bases, with 15 bases between. For the CDR3, the DNA is TGTGCCAGCTCACCACGGGCCCCAAGGACAGATGGCTACACCTTC. It is translated as CASSPRAPRTDGYTF.

This clone was seen a single time. DNA for the CDR3: TGTGCCAGTAGCGAACAGGGGAACTCTGGAAACACCATATATTTT. Its translation is CASSEQGNSGNTIYF. The V call is TRBV19, the J call TRBJ1-3; 7 bases line up with TRBD1. V trimming: 6 bases; J trimming: 0 bases; junction bases outside the gene matches: 5. This CDR3 comprises 15 residues. The germline V gene has CDR1 LNHDA and CDR2 SQIVND (reference sequence).

CDR3 region: CASSRTRDGEQFF. CDR3 sequence (DNA): TGTGCCAGCAGTCGGACTCGAGACGGTGAGCAGTTCTTC. The V and J genes are TRBV11-3 and TRBJ2-1; maybe TRBD2 (5 bases). Trimming took off 6 bases at V and 9 bases at J, with 15 bases between the two ends. CDR1 is SGHNT, CDR2 YENEEA, per germline. The CDR3 totals 13 residues.

CDR3 nucleotides: TGTGCCATCCACTCTGGAAACACCATATATTTT. Its translation is CAIHSGNTIYF. This chain joins TRBV10-3 and TRBJ1-3; D gene unclear. The V gene lost 8 bases and the J gene lost 0 bases, with 2 bases spanning the gap. CDR1 and CDR2 (germline): ENHRY, SYGVKD. This CDR3 has 11 residues.

The chain links TRBV7-8 to TRBJ2-1, with a weak D call TRBD1 (5 bases). Trimming took off 1 base at V and 2 bases at J, with 6 bases between the two ends. Germline-derived CDR1 and CDR2 are SGHVS and FQNEAQ. The CDR3 is made up of 14 amino acids. The CDR3 nucleotides read TGTGCCAGCAGCTTAGAGGGGCCCTACAATGAGCAGTTCTTC. Translating it yields CASSLEGPYNEQFF.

This clone turned up a few times. J is TRBJ1-1 and V is TRBV10-3; D unresolved. This CDR3 comprises 13 residues. Germline V lookup: CDR1 ENHRY, CDR2 SYGVKD. Trimming stripped 0 bases from V and 7 bases from J, with 9 bases between. The CDR3 spells CAISESTQDEAFF. For the CDR3, the DNA is TGTGCCATCAGTGAGTCAACGCAGGATGAAGCTTTCTTT.

The chain uses TRBV15 and TRBJ2-1; D is unclear. Trimming left V 5 bases short and J 0 bases short, with 8 bases between. Germline CDR1 LNHNV, CDR2 YYDKDF (reference sequence). The CDR3 extends over 14 amino acids. CDR3: CATSPLSSYNEQFF. CDR3 nucleotides: TGTGCCACCAGCCCCCTTAGCTCCTACAATGAGCAGTTCTTC.

This chain uses TRBV7-9 with TRBJ1-4, with 9 bases aligning to TRBD1. Germline V gene sequence: CDR1 SEHNR, CDR2 FQNEAQ (reference sequence). The CDR3 is 17 residues long. V shed 2 bases, J shed 8 bases, and the junction held 12 bases outside the gene matches. The CDR3 DNA sequence: TGTGCCAGCAGCTTATGGGGACAGGGAGACACAGGGGAAAAACTGTTTTTT. It encodes CASSLWGQGDTGEKLFF.

This chain links TRBV7-8 with TRBJ1-6; D gene ambiguous. Germline CDR1 SGHVS, CDR2 FQNEAQ. V lost 3 bases and J lost 10, with 7 bases in between. The CDR3 totals 12 residues. In nucleotides, the CDR3 is TGTGCCAGCAGCTTCGGGATATCACCCCTCCACTTT. The encoded protein is CASSFGISPLHF.

The chain links TRBV7-2 to TRBJ1-3, with D maybe TRBD1 (6 bases). V lost 5 bases and J lost 0, with 14 bases in between. Germline loops: CDR1 SGHTA, CDR2 FQGNSA. The CDR3 covers 16 residues. CDR3 DNA: TGTGCCAGCAGCCTGGCCGGGACACCCTCTGGAAACACCATATATTTT. This codes for CASSLAGTPSGNTIYF.

The chain combines TRBV5-1 with TRBJ1-1; 8 bases line up with TRBD1. The CDR3 has 15 amino acids. Germline V gives CDR1 SGHRS, CDR2 YFSETQ. With V trimmed by 5 bases and J by 5 bases, 11 bases remained unmatched. The CDR3 DNA reads as TGCGCCAGCAGTCTCGTCCGGACAGGGATGACTGAAGCTTTCTTT. It yields the protein CASSLVRTGMTEAFF.

This chain links TRBV7-9 with TRBJ1-2, with D maybe TRBD1 (5 bases). The germline V and J ends were trimmed by 5 bases and 5 bases, with 12 bases remaining between them. The CDR3 is 13 amino acids. Germline-derived CDR1 and CDR2 are SEHNR and FQNEAQ (reference sequence). The CDR3 DNA follows: TGTGCCAGCAGCGAGAGTTCAGGGTATGGCTACACCTTC. It translates to CASSESSGYGYTF.